One T cell receptor beta chain is described in this entry. This sample stems from a study of blood T cell repertoires in COVID-19. The wider study: Collection of acute and convalescent COVID-19 samples took place in the United States, Italy and Spain.

The data were produced by immunoSEQ multiplex PCR, yet TCRdb's version contains in-frame clones alone and is incomplete. Of around 250,000 clones listed, more than 75% are singletons. Individuals aged about 18 to 90 years were recruited from 24 US areas. Cohort allocation depended upon clinical history that participants reported. The CDR3 covers 17 residues. With V trimmed by 3 bases and J by 1 base, 8 bases remained unmatched. Germline loops: CDR1 LNHDA, CDR2 SQIVND (reference sequence). This chain joins TRBV19 and TRBJ2-2, with 7 positions matching TRBD1. Sample: PBMCs or T cells enriched from blood (not recorded which). This receptor was taken from a man aged 18 to 30 who had recovered from COVID-19. As DNA, the CDR3 is TGTGCCAGTAGTATCGGGCGGACAGGAGGGAACACCGGGGAGCTGTTTTTT. It specifies CASSIGRTGGNTGELFF. The whole variable domain, remainder taken from reference TRBV19 and TRBJ2-2, is DGGITQSPKYLFRKEGQNVTLSCEQNLNHDAMYWYRQDPGQGLRLIYYSQIVNDFQKGDIAEGYSVSREKKESFPLTVTSAQKNPTAFYLCASSIGRTGGNTGELFFGEGSRLTVL.